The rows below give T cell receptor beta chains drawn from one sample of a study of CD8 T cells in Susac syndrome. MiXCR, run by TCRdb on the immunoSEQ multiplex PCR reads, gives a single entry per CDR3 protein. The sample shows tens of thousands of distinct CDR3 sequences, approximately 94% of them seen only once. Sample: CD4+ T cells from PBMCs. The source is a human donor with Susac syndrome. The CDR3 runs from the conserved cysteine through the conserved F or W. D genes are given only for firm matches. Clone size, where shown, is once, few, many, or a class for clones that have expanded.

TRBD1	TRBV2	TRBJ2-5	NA	TGTGCCAGCAGGGGACAGGGTATCGAGACCCAGTACTTC	CASRGQGIETQYF
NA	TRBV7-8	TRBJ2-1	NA	TGTGCCAGCGGGGGCCGATCGAGGAATGAGCAGTTCTTC	CASGGRSRNEQFF
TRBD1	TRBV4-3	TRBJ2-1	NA	TGCGCCAGCAGCCAAGACGGGACAGGGAGGTACAATGAGCAGTTCTTC	CASSQDGTGRYNEQFF
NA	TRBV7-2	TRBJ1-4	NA	TGTGCCAGCAGCTTAGCCCCTAAAGGTGTTAATGAAAAACTGTTTTTT	CASSLAPKGVNEKLFF
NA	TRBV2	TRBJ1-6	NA	TGTGCCAGCGTACAGACAAGAGGTGGGGGTTCACCCCTCCACTTT	CASVQTRGGGSPLHF
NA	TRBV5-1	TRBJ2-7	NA	TGCGCCAGCACCGACCGGGACTCGAGCTCCTACGAGCAGTACTTC	CASTDRDSSSYEQYF
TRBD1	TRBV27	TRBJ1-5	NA	TGTGCCAGCAGTGGAACAGGGGATCTCGCCAATCAGCCCCAGCATTTT	CASSGTGDLANQPQHF
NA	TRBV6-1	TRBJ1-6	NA	TGTGCCAGCCGGACAATTCAAAATTCACCCCTCCACTTT	CASRTIQNSPLHF
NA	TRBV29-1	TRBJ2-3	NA	TGCACCGGGATAACGAGTGCTAGCACAGATACGCAGTATTTT	CTGITSASTDTQYF
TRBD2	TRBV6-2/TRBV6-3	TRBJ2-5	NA	TGTGCCAGCAGTTGGGGGGGACTAGCGGGAGGTGGAGAGACCCAGTACTTC	CASSWGGLAGGGETQYF
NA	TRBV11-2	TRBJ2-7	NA	TGTGCCAGCAGCCTCTACTCCCGGACGGGCTACGAGCAGTACTTC	CASSLYSRTGYEQYF
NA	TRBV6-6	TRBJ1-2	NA	TGTGCCAGCAGTTACTCCCCGGGGAACTATGGCTACACCTTC	CASSYSPGNYGYTF
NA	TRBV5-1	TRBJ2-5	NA	TGCGCCAGCACCGAGAGGGCAGGGCCAGAGACCCAGTACTTC	CASTERAGPETQYF
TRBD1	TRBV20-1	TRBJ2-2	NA	TGCAGTGCTAGAAGGACAGGGAACACCGGGGAGCTGTTTTTT	CSARRTGNTGELFF
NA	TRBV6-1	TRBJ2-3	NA	TGTGCCAGCAGTGAAAGGAGGACAGACACAGATACGCAGTATTTT	CASSERRTDTDTQYF
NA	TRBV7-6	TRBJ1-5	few	TGTGCCAGCAGCTTAGATCTGGGTCATAGCAATCAGCCCCAGCATTTT	CASSLDLGHSNQPQHF
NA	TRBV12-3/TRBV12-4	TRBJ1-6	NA	TGTGCCAGCAGTTTAGGGACTCAAGGGGGTAATTCACCCCTCCACTTT	CASSLGTQGGNSPLHF
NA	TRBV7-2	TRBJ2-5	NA	TGTGCCAGCAGCTTAGCCGGGACCGGGATTCAAGAGACCCAGTACTTC	CASSLAGTGIQETQYF
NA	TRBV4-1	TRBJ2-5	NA	TGCGCCAGCAGCCAAGAAGAGGGCCTTCTGGAGGAGACCCAGTACTTC	CASSQEEGLLEETQYF
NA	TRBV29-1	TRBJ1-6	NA	TGCAGCGTTGCTCTCGGGAGCCGGGTTTCACCCCTCCACTTT	CSVALGSRVSPLHF
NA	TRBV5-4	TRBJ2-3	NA	TGTGCCAGCAGCAGGGTGGGAAGTAGCACAGATACGCAGTATTTT	CASSRVGSSTDTQYF
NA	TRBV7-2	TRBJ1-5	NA	TGTGCCAGCAGGGACACTAATGCAAATCAGCCCCAGCATTTT	CASRDTNANQPQHF
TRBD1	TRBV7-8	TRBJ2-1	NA	TGTGCCAGCAGCCCGAGGGGGCGGGTCCAGCAGTTCTTC	CASSPRGRVQQFF
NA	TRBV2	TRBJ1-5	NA	TGTGCCAGTGTCGGGGGGGACGCCAATCAGCCCCAGCATTTT	CASVGGDANQPQHF
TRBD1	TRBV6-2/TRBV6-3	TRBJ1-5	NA	TGTGCCAGCAGTTGGGACAGAAACAATCAGCCCCAGCATTTT	CASSWDRNNQPQHF
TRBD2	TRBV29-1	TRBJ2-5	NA	TGCAGCGCCCCCCTGGGAGGGGAGACCCAGTACTTC	CSAPLGGETQYF
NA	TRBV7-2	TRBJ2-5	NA	TGTGCCAGCAGCGCTACCAGTTCCACTACATCCCAGTACTTC	CASSATSSTTSQYF
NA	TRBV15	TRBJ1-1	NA	TGTGCCACCAGCAATAGTAACAGCCTGAACACTGAAGCTTTCTTT	CATSNSNSLNTEAFF
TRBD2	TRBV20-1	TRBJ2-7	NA	TGCAGTGCTGGCGGGGGGGCGGGGCGCTACGAGCAGTACTTC	CSAGGGAGRYEQYF
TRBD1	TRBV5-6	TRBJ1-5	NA	TGTGCCAGCAGCATAGGACAGGGGGGTACAGTTCAGCCCCAGCATTTT	CASSIGQGGTVQPQHF
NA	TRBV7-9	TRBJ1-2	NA	TGTGCCAGCAGCTTAGCAAATAGACTCAGGGGAGAGGGCTATGGCTACACCTTC	CASSLANRLRGEGYGYTF
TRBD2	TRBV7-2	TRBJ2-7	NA	TGTGCCAGCAGCTTAGGTCAGTGGGGAGCGGGGTCCGAGGAGCAGTACTTC	CASSLGQWGAGSEEQYF
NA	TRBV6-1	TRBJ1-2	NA	TGTGCCAGCAGTAGGCGACAGGTCTATGGCTACACCTTC	CASSRRQVYGYTF
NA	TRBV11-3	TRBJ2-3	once	TGTGCCAGCAGCTCTGGGACTTCCCATAACACAGATACGCAGTATTTT	CASSSGTSHNTDTQYF
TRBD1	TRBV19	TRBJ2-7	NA	TGTGCCAGTAGGCCAGGGACAGTCTCCTACGAGCAGTACTTC	CASRPGTVSYEQYF
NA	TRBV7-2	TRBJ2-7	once	TGTGCCAGCAGCTTAGAGGAGTCAACCTACGAGCAGTACTTC	CASSLEESTYEQYF
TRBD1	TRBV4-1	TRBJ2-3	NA	TGCGCCAGCAGCCAAGAAAACAGGGGGCGCGGCACAGATACGCAGTATTTT	CASSQENRGRGTDTQYF
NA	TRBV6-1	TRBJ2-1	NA	TGTGCCAGCAGTGAAGGCAGCAGCGGAGCATACAATGAGCAGTTCTTC	CASSEGSSGAYNEQFF
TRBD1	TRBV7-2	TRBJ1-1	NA	TGTGCCAGCAGGACAGGGCGCGGGAACACTGAAGCTTTCTTT	CASRTGRGNTEAFF
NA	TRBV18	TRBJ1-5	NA	TGTGCCAGCTCACCGCAGGGTAGCCCGGGGCAGCCCCAGCATTTT	CASSPQGSPGQPQHF
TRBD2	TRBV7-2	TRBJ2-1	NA	TGTGCCAGCAGAGGACTAGCGGGAACTTACAATGAGCAGTTCTTC	CASRGLAGTYNEQFF
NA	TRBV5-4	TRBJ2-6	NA	TGTGCCAGCAGCTTAAAAGTCCAGGCTGGGGCCAACGTCCTGACTTTC	CASSLKVQAGANVLTF
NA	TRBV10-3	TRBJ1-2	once	TGTGCCATCAGTGAGTCCTCGACCCATGGCTACACCTTC	CAISESSTHGYTF
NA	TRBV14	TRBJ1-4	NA	TGTGCCAGCAGCCCCATCAGGGTGTTAGGAGCAACTAATGAAAAACTGTTTTTT	CASSPIRVLGATNEKLFF
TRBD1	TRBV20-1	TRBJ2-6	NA	TGCAGTGCTACCGGGACAGGGGTTGGGGCCAACGTCCTGACTTTC	CSATGTGVGANVLTF
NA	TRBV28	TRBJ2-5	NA	TGTGCCAGCAGTTCCACCCTACCGGGGATGGGATACTTC	CASSSTLPGMGYF
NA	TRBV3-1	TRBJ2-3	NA	TGTGCCAGCAGCGAAGCGGGACAGCTAAAGGGGACAGATACGCAGTATTTT	CASSEAGQLKGTDTQYF
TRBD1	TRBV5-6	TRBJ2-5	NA	TGTGCCAGCAGCATCGACAGGGATGAGACCCAGTACTTC	CASSIDRDETQYF
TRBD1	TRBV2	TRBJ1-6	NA	TGTGCCAGCACCCGCGACAGGGTTGCTTCACCCCTCCACTTT	CASTRDRVASPLHF
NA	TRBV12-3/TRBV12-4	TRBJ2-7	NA	TGTGCCAGCAGTTACCCACCGTTAAGGACATCTACCTACAAGCAGTACTTC	CASSYPPLRTSTYKQYF
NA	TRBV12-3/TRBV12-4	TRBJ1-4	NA	TGTGCCAGCAGTTTTTCAGGCTTTGAAAAACTGTTTTTT	CASSFSGFEKLFF
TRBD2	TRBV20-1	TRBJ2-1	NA	TGCAGTGCTAGACTTAACCTAGCGGGAGGGGATAATGAGCAGTTCTTC	CSARLNLAGGDNEQFF
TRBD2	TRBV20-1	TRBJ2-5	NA	TGCAGTGCTCGTACCGGGACTAGCTACCGGGGCCAGTACTTC	CSARTGTSYRGQYF
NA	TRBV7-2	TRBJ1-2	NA	TGTGCCAGCAGCTTAGTGGGGGGTGGGATGGATGGCTACACCTTC	CASSLVGGGMDGYTF
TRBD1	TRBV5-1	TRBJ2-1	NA	TGCGCCAGCAGCTTCCAACCGGGACAGGGGGCGAGAGGAGATGAGCAGTTCTTC	CASSFQPGQGARGDEQFF
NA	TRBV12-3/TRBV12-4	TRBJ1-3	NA	TGTGCCAGCGCATACATAACAGGGACACACACTATATATTTT	CASAYITGTHTIYF